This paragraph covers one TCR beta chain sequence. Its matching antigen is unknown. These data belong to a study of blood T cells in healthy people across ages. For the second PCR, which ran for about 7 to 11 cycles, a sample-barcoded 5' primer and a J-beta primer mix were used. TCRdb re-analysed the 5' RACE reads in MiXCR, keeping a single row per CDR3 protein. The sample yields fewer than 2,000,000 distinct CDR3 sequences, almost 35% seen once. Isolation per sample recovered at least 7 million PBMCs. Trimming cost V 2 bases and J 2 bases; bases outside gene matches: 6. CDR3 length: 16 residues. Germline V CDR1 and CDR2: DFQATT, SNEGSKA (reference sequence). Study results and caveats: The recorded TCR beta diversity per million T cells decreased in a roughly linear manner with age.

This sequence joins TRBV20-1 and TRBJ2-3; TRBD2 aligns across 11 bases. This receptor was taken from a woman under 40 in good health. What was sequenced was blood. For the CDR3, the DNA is TGCAGTGCTAGACCGGGACTAGCGGACAACACAGATACGCAGTATTTT. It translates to CSARPGLADNTDTQYF.